A selection of T cell receptor beta chains follows, all from one sample in a study of CD8+ T cells in alopecia areata. Measured with immunoSEQ multiplex PCR; TCRdb has only the in-frame clones, and not every one. The profile shows approximately 150,000 clones, about 86% of them singletons. Sequences were derived from CD8+ T cells sorted from blood, sampled at week 4, from a patient treated with tofacitinib. All receptors derive from a human donor with alopecia areata. Both conserved end residues are part of each CDR3.

len: 16; j_gene: TRBJ2-7; v_gene: TRBV6-5; CDR3aa: CASSFTFPQVTYEQYF
len: 17; j_gene: TRBJ2-1; v_gene: TRBV5-1; CDR3aa: CASSHGTSGTPYNEQFF
len: 15; j_gene: TRBJ2-1; v_gene: TRBV7-9; CDR3aa: CASGRVRGPYNEQFF
len: 10; j_gene: TRBJ2-2; v_gene: TRBV2; CDR3aa: CASKVGELFF
len: 15; j_gene: TRBJ2-2; v_gene: TRBV9; CDR3aa: CASSVEGGGTGELFF
len: 15; j_gene: TRBJ2-1; v_gene: TRBV11-2; CDR3aa: CASSFLAGVGNEQFF
len: 15; j_gene: TRBJ1-1; v_gene: TRBV19; CDR3aa: CASSARAGRNTEAFF
len: 16; j_gene: TRBJ2-3; v_gene: TRBV4-1; CDR3aa: CASSQPPGSYTDTQYF
len: 14; j_gene: TRBJ2-3; v_gene: TRBV25-1; CDR3aa: CASSEGQGVGTQYF
len: 14; j_gene: TRBJ1-1; v_gene: TRBV5-1; CDR3aa: CASREGRGPLEAFF
len: 18; j_gene: TRBJ2-2; v_gene: TRBV13; CDR3aa: CASSEHSTGGHRAGELFF
len: 15; j_gene: TRBJ2-7; v_gene: TRBV10-2; CDR3aa: CASSDGLAGVGEQYF
len: 16; j_gene: TRBJ1-1; v_gene: TRBV29-1; CDR3aa: CSVAELGGGVLAEAFF
len: 16; j_gene: TRBJ2-3; v_gene: TRBV9; CDR3aa: CASSVESLADADTQYF
len: 15; j_gene: TRBJ2-1; v_gene: TRBV9; CDR3aa: CASSPRTGAGDEQFF
len: 13; j_gene: TRBJ2-7; v_gene: TRBV5-4; CDR3aa: CASRDGSAYEQYF
len: 13; j_gene: TRBJ2-5; v_gene: TRBV7-9; CDR3aa: CASSLEAQETQYF
len: 13; j_gene: TRBJ2-1; v_gene: TRBV29-1; CDR3aa: CSVAPGAQYEQFF